This entry concerns a single T cell receptor (beta chain). The CDR3 extends over 13 amino acids. The V gene's germline CDR1 is SQVTM and CDR2 ANQGSEA. Trimming cost V 5 bases and J 6 bases, with 11 bases left between them. The repertoire was sequenced with immunoSEQ multiplex PCR; TCRdb's copy has only in-frame clones and lacks some. The data hold tens of thousands of clones, with 85% to 90% observed a single time. These data belong to a study of T cell responses to AZD1222 COVID-19 vaccine. The V call is TRBV29-1, the J call TRBJ1-6; perhaps TRBD1 as D (6 bases). This TCR derives from an adult in good health. This sample comprised peripheral blood, obtained on day 0 of AZD1222 vaccination. CDR3 bases: TGCAGCGTTCAGGAACAGGGTAATTCACCCCTCCACTTT. Translated, it gives CSVQEQGNSPLHF.